Sequencing of this TCR beta chain was carried out in a study of T cell responses to AZD1222 COVID-19 vaccine. Findings of the study overall: CD4 TCRs linked to vaccination spanned spike, dominating at 160-218 and 743-854.

On this clone: As yet, its antigen is unknown.

Profiled with immunoSEQ multiplex PCR; TCRdb holds only in-frame clones, not every one. This table holds over 100,000 clones, 91% found once. The CDR3 totals 12 residues. Trimming shortened V by 2 bases and J by 4 bases, and 5 bases separated the two germline ends. The rearrangement uses TRBV12-3 or TRBV12-4 and TRBJ1-2; no clear D gene. The material sequenced was peripheral blood, taken on day 0 of AZD1222 vaccination. The source of this sequence is an adult in good health. CDR3 DNA: TGTGCCAGCAGTTTACAGTTCTATGGCTACACCTTC. As protein: CASSLQFYGYTF.